The rows below give T cell receptor beta chains drawn from one sample of a study of blood T cell repertoires in COVID-19. The method was immunoSEQ multiplex PCR; TCRdb's version includes in-frame clones alone and lacks a portion of them. The repertoire has 200,000 to 250,000 clones, around 84% of them found once; the top ten carry about 0.91%. What was sequenced was peripheral blood. The receptors derive from a middle-aged man with acute or convalescent COVID-19. Both conserved end residues are part of each CDR3. Fields, in order: D gene, V gene, clone size, J gene, CDR3 protein, CDR3 DNA. A D gene is named only where the DNA matches it firmly. Clone size is not always given. Where it is, it says once, few, many or a class for expanded clones.

.	TRBV11-2	.	TRBJ1-1	CASSLDGRRGSNTEAFF	TGTGCCAGCAGCTTAGATGGACGACGGGGATCGAATACTGAAGCTTTCTTT
.	TRBV25-1	.	TRBJ1-4	CASSGTGTNYEKLFF	TGTGCCAGCAGCGGGACCGGGACAAACTATGAAAAACTGTTTTTT
.	TRBV7-9	few	TRBJ1-6	CASSFLGEGWNSYNSPLHF	TGTGCCAGCAGCTTTTTGGGGGAGGGGTGGAACTCCTATAATTCACCCCTCCACTTT
.	TRBV19	.	TRBJ1-3	CASSIVDRGADTIYF	TGTGCCAGTAGTATAGTCGACCGCGGCGCGGACACCATATATTTT
.	TRBV9	.	TRBJ1-1	CASSASTGMNTEAFF	TGTGCCAGCAGCGCCTCGACAGGAATGAACACTGAAGCTTTCTTT
TRBD1	TRBV7-3	.	TRBJ2-1	CASSLGTGVYNEQFF	TGTGCCAGCAGCTTAGGGACAGGGGTATACAATGAGCAGTTCTTC
TRBD1	TRBV11-3	.	TRBJ2-5	CASSFGTVETQYF	TGTGCCAGCAGCTTCGGGACAGTTGAGACCCAGTACTTC
TRBD1	TRBV5-8	.	TRBJ1-5	CASSTRQGKEPQHF	TGTGCCAGCAGCACCCGACAGGGGAAGGAGCCCCAGCATTTT
.	TRBV18	.	TRBJ1-2	CASSPDKNYGYTF	TGTGCCAGCTCACCGGACAAAAACTATGGCTACACCTTC
.	TRBV18	.	TRBJ1-1	CASSYSGTLEAFF	TGTGCCAGCTCATACTCCGGGACTTTAGAAGCTTTCTTT
TRBD1	TRBV4-2	.	TRBJ1-5	CASSQEEGANQPQHF	TGTGCCAGCAGCCAGGAGGAGGGGGCAAATCAGCCCCAGCATTTT
.	TRBV2	.	TRBJ1-2	CASRPAGTNYGYTF	TGTGCCAGCAGACCGGCCGGGACTAACTATGGCTACACCTTC
.	TRBV11-1	.	TRBJ1-6	CASSLAGHIRGSPLHF	TGTGCCAGCAGCTTAGCGGGCCACATCAGGGGATCACCCCTCCACTTT
.	TRBV24-1	.	TRBJ2-2	CATSDISGTNTGELFF	TGTGCCACCAGTGATATCTCCGGGACTAACACCGGGGAGCTGTTTTTT
.	TRBV2	once	TRBJ1-4	CASSESGISNEKLFF	TGTGCCAGCAGTGAATCAGGGATTTCTAATGAAAAACTGTTTTTT
.	TRBV3-1/TRBV3-2	.	TRBJ2-5	CASSQDGGNGETQYF	TGTGCCAGCAGCCAAGATGGGGGGAACGGAGAGACCCAGTACTTC
TRBD2	TRBV4-3	.	TRBJ2-7	CASSLGTSGTYEQYF	TGCGCCAGCAGTCTCGGGACTAGCGGAACCTACGAGCAGTACTTC
TRBD2	TRBV24-1	once	TRBJ2-3	CATSNGGTDTQYF	TGTGCCACCAGTAACGGGGGGACAGATACGCAGTATTTT
.	TRBV7-2	.	TRBJ2-2	CASSLRGMGTGELFF	TGTGCCAGCAGCTTACGAGGGATGGGCACCGGGGAGCTGTTTTTT
.	TRBV12-3/TRBV12-4	.	TRBJ1-5	CASRTDRNQPQHF	TGTGCCAGCAGGACTGACCGCAATCAGCCCCAGCATTTT
.	TRBV19	once	TRBJ2-5	CASTSGYQETQYF	TGTGCCAGTACTTCCGGGTACCAAGAGACCCAGTACTTC
TRBD1	TRBV19	.	TRBJ1-5	CASSIGQGYSNQPQHF	TGTGCCAGTAGTATTGGACAGGGGTATAGCAATCAGCCCCAGCATTTT
.	TRBV11-2	.	TRBJ2-6	CALRVSGSGANVLTF	TGTGCCCTTCGGGTATCTGGCTCTGGGGCCAACGTCCTGACTTTC
TRBD1	TRBV5-1	.	TRBJ1-2	CASSSGQGNYGYTF	TGCGCCAGCAGCTCGGGACAGGGCAACTATGGCTACACCTTC
.	TRBV11-2	once	TRBJ2-1	CASSSGEKSSYNEQFF	TGTGCCAGCAGCTCAGGGGAGAAGAGCTCCTACAATGAGCAGTTCTTC
TRBD1	TRBV7-9	.	TRBJ1-2	CASSLETGRGYTF	TGTGCCAGCAGCTTAGAGACAGGGAGAGGCTACACCTTC
.	TRBV30	.	TRBJ1-2	CAWSDLGPNLTYGYTF	TGTGCCTGGAGTGATCTGGGGCCGAACCTAACCTATGGCTACACCTTC
.	TRBV11-2	few	TRBJ2-7	CASSLQGYEQYF	TGTGCCAGCAGCTTACAGGGGTACGAGCAGTACTTC
.	TRBV7-9	.	TRBJ1-1	CASSLDFGGEAFF	TGTGCCAGCAGCTTAGATTTCGGGGGTGAAGCTTTCTTT
.	TRBV24-1	.	TRBJ1-1	CATSDPYRATEAFF	TGTGCCACCAGTGATCCATACAGGGCCACTGAAGCTTTCTTT
TRBD1	TRBV5-1	.	TRBJ1-2	CASSNVQGAQGYGYTF	TGCGCCAGCAGCAACGTACAGGGGGCGCAGGGCTATGGCTACACCTTC
TRBD1	TRBV6-5	.	TRBJ1-5	CASSLGTGNQPQHF	TGTGCCAGCAGTTTAGGGACAGGTAATCAGCCCCAGCATTTT
.	TRBV6-1	.	TRBJ1-1	CASSEGPGFTEAFF	TGTGCCAGCAGTGAAGGCCCCGGGTTCACTGAAGCTTTCTTT
.	TRBV7-2	.	TRBJ1-1	CASSLYGQGNEAFF	TGTGCCAGCAGCTTATACGGGCAGGGCAATGAAGCTTTCTTT
.	TRBV29-1	.	TRBJ1-1	CSVAQRAAATEAFF	TGCAGCGTTGCCCAGAGAGCCGCGGCCACTGAAGCTTTCTTT
.	TRBV6-1	few	TRBJ1-2	CASSEAHSNYGYTF	TGTGCCAGCAGTGAAGCCCACAGTAACTATGGCTACACCTTC
.	TRBV20-1	.	TRBJ2-7	CSAWVLYEQYF	TGCAGTGCTTGGGTACTATACGAGCAGTACTTC
.	TRBV6-5	.	TRBJ1-3	CASSPGNSGNTIYF	TGTGCCAGCAGCCCAGGGAACTCTGGAAACACCATATATTTT
TRBD1	TRBV5-1	.	TRBJ1-6	CASQDRENSPLHF	TGCGCCAGCCAAGACAGGGAGAATTCACCCCTCCACTTT
.	TRBV5-1	.	TRBJ2-5	CASSRDTQETQYF	TGCGCCAGCAGCAGGGACACACAAGAGACCCAGTACTTC
.	TRBV7-9	.	TRBJ1-2	CASSPNRENYGYTF	TGTGCCAGCAGCCCAAACAGGGAAAATTATGGCTACACCTTC
.	TRBV6-5	.	TRBJ2-7	CASRKEGRSFYEQYF	TGTGCCAGCAGAAAGGAAGGGAGGAGTTTTTACGAGCAGTACTTC